Only a few counts were recorded for the clone carrying this TCR beta chain. This specimen belongs to a study of blood T cell repertoires in COVID-19. The germline gives CDR1 SGHTA, CDR2 FQGNSA. The length of the CDR3 is 14 residues. Trimming pared 4 bases from V and 6 bases from J, leaving 13 bases between. Measured with immunoSEQ multiplex PCR; TCRdb has only the in-frame clones, and not every one. Here the sample spans about 380,000 clones, approximately 90% being singletons. The clonotype was recovered from a woman younger than 35 who had recovered from COVID-19. The sequencing input was PBMCs or T cells enriched from blood (not recorded which). The V call is TRBV7-2, the J call TRBJ1-5; TRBD1 is a possible D gene (6 bases). CDR3 region: CASSSQGFRQPQHF. CDR3 nucleotides: TGTGCCAGCAGCTCACAGGGATTTCGTCAGCCCCAGCATTTT.